This T cell receptor (beta chain) was recovered during a study of type 1 and type 2 diabetes patients. Study at large: CD4+ or CD8+ T cells were positively selected from PBMCs with microbeads. A total of around 18,000,000 paired-end reads came from the whole study.

Study-wide results and limits: A median of one highly-expanded CD4+ clone, covering 3% to 4.5% of reads, occurred in type 2 diabetes. Some expanded clones seen only in T1D might occur in additional T2D or control samples.

V was pared by 0 bases and J by 2 bases, with 8 bases of the junction left unmatched. Germline CDR1 reads SGHTS; CDR2 reads YDEGEE. The CDR3 sequence is 16 residues long. PCR was run on genomic DNA. The TCR beta CDR3 region was amplified using 30 forward and 13 reverse primers. From the multiplex PCR reads, TCRdb called clonotypes with MiXCR, one entry per CDR3 protein. The sample holds fewer than 300,000 distinct CDR3 sequences, around 50% seen once. With regard to this clonotype: Its specificity is not known.

The sequenced sample consisted of peripheral blood mononuclear cells (PBMCs). The receptor was isolated from a man aged 18 to 29 with type 2 diabetes. The chain couples TRBV5-8 to TRBJ2-7, with 7 bases matching TRBD2. CDR3 residues: CASSLVSRLAAYEQYF. Written as DNA, the CDR3 is TGTGCCAGCAGCTTGGTAAGCCGACTAGCTGCCTACGAGCAGTACTTC. Based on the CDR3 plus reference TRBV5-8 and TRBJ2-7, the full variable domain is EAGVTQSPTHLIKTRGQQATLRCSPISGHTSVYWYQQALGLGLQFLLWYDEGEERNRGNFPPRFSGRQFPNYSSELNVNALELEDSALYLCASSLVSRLAAYEQYFGPGTRLTVT.